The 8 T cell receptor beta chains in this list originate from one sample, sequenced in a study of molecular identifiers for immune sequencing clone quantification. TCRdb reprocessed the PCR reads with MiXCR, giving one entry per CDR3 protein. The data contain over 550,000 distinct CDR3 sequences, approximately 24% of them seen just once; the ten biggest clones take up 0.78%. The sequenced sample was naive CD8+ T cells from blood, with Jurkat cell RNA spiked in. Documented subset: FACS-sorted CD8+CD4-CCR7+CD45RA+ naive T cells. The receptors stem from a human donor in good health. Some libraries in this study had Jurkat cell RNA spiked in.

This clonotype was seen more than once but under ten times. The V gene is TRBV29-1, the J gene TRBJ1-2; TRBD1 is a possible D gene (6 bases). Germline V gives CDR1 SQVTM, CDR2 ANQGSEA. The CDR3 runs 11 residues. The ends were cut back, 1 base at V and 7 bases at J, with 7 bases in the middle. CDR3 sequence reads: CSVEGGLGYTF. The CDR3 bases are TGCAGCGTTGAAGGGGGGCTTGGCTACACCTTC.

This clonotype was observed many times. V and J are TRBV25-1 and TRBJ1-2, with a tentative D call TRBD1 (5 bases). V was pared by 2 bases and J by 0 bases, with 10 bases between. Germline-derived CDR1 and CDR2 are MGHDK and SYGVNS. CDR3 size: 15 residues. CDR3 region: CASSEPTAANYGYTF. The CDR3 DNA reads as TGTGCCAGCAGTGAACCGACAGCAGCTAACTATGGCTACACCTTC.

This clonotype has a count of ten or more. Written as DNA, the CDR3 is TGTGCCAGCAGCCGAAAACAGGGGGCTGGAAACACCATATATTTT. The encoded protein is CASSRKQGAGNTIYF. The chain is built from TRBV3-1 and TRBJ1-3; 8 bases are shared with TRBD1. Trimming took 4 bases from V and 2 from J; bases not matched to a gene: 4. CDR3 length: 15 residues. Germline V gene data show CDR1 as LGHDT and CDR2 as YNNKEL (reference sequence).

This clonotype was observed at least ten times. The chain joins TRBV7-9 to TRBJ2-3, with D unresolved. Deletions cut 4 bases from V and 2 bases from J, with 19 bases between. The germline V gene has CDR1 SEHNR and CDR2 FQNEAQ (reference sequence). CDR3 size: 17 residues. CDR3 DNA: TGTGCCAGCAGCTCTTACCGCGACTTGGGCCTCACAGATACGCAGTATTTT. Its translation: CASSSYRDLGLTDTQYF.

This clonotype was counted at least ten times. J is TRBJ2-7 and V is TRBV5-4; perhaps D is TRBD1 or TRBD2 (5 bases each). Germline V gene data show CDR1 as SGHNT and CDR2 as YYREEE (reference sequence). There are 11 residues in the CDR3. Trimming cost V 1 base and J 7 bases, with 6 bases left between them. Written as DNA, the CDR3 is TGTGCCAGCAGCTTGTGGGGGGAGCAGTACTTC. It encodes CASSLWGEQYF.

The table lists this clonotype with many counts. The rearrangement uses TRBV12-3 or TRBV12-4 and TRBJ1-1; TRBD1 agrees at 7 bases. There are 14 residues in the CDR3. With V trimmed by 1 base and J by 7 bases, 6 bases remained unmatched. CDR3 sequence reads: CASSLVTGTDEAFF. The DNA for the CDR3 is TGTGCCAGCAGTTTAGTCACCGGGACAGATGAAGCTTTCTTT.

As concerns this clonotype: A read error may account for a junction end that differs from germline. CDR3 loop: CASSSAVKQETQYF. CDR3 DNA: TGTGCCAGCAGCTCAGCGGTGAAACAAGAGACCCAGTACTTC. V gene TRBV5-3 combines with J gene TRBJ2-5, with D perhaps matching TRBD2 (5 bases). TRBV5-3 carries the ORF label, with uncertain function. The CDR3 loop spans 14 amino acids.

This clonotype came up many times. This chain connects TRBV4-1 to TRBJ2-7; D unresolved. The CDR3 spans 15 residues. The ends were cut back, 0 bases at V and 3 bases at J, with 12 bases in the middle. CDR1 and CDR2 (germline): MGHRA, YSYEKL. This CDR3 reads CASSQEFAADYEQYF. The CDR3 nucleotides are TGCGCCAGCAGCCAAGAGTTTGCCGCAGACTACGAGCAGTACTTC.